The 8 T cell receptor beta chains presented below share a single source sample, sequenced in a study of cytomegalovirus exposure and HLA in healthy donors. Measured with immunoSEQ multiplex PCR; TCRdb has only the in-frame clones, and not every one. This table holds tens of thousands of clones, about 93% found once. Sequenced input: PBMCs. The receptors originated from a young woman in good health and CMV-seronegative.

This clone appeared a single time. The chain recombines TRBV15 with TRBJ2-7; D may be TRBD1 (6 bases). The CDR3 length is 13 residues. With 5 bases removed from V and 3 bases from J, the gap between germline ends came to 11 bases. Germline values: CDR1 LNHNV, CDR2 YYDKDF (reference sequence). Here the CDR3 DNA reads TGTGCCACCAGCCGCCAACAGGGCTACGAGCAGTACTTC. Its protein product is CATSRQQGYEQYF.

This clone was detected once. In DNA, the CDR3 is TGCAGCGTTCAAGGACAGCAAGCCAAAAACATTCAGTACTTC. Its protein is CSVQGQQAKNIQYF. This chain links TRBV29-1 with TRBJ2-4; TRBD1 is a possible D gene (6 bases). CDR1 and CDR2 from the germline V gene are SQVTM and ANQGSEA. V was trimmed by 5 bases and J by 0 bases, leaving 11 bases between them. The CDR3 extends over 14 amino acids.

The genes are TRBV6-1 and TRBJ1-3; D is uncertain. This CDR3 has 14 amino acids. Per germline, CDR1 MNHNS and CDR2 SASEGT. With 6 bases removed from V and 0 bases from J, the gap between germline ends came to 9 bases. The CDR3 reads CASRLTRSGNTIYF. The DNA for the CDR3 is TGTGCCAGCAGGTTGACACGCTCTGGAAACACCATATATTTT.

V usage is TRBV11-2 and J usage is TRBJ2-2, with 8 bases identical to TRBD1. CDR1 SGHAT and CDR2 FQNNGV come from the germline V gene. V was pared by 5 bases and J by 7 bases, with 12 bases of the junction left unmatched. The CDR3 is made up of 16 amino acids. CDR3 coding DNA: TGTGCCAGCAGCCCCGTGGGGGGACAGGACGGCGGGGAGCTGTTTTTT. Translated, it gives CASSPVGGQDGGELFF.

The chain joins TRBV10-3 to TRBJ1-5; no reliable D call. Trimming took off 3 bases at V and 0 bases at J, with 3 bases between the two ends. Germline lookup yields CDR1 ENHRY and CDR2 SYGVKD. This CDR3 has 13 residues. CDR3 in amino acids: CAISDSSNQPQHF. The CDR3 DNA sequence: TGTGCCATCAGTGACAGTAGCAATCAGCCCCAGCATTTT.

The chain couples TRBV5-4 to TRBJ2-3, with 9 bases identical to TRBD2. The CDR3 covers 20 residues. Losses at the gene ends were 0 bases for V and 2 bases for J; bases not matched to a gene: 16. Per germline, CDR1 SGHNT and CDR2 YYREEE (reference sequence). This chain's CDR3 is CASSLVGGGGAASFTDTQYF. CDR3 sequence (DNA): TGTGCCAGCAGCTTGGTTGGGGGCGGGGGGGCGGCCTCCTTCACAGATACGCAGTATTTT. Supplemented by reference TRBV5-4 and TRBJ2-3, the full variable domain reads ETGVTQSPTHLIKTRGQQVTLRCSSQSGHNTVSWYQQALGQGPQFIFQYYREEENGRGNFPPRFSGLQFPNYSSELNVNALELDDSALYLCASSLVGGGGAASFTDTQYFGPGTRLTVL.

The sample holds one count of this clone. The CDR3: CASSFPGLVVRSYNEQFF. CDR3 nucleotides: TGTGCCAGCAGCTTTCCGGGACTAGTCGTGCGCTCCTACAATGAGCAGTTCTTC. The V gene is TRBV7-8, the J gene TRBJ2-1, with 8 bases matching TRBD2. The CDR3 has 18 amino acids. Germline CDR1 is SGHVS and CDR2 is FQNEAQ. The junction had 10 bases not matched to a gene; V was cut back by 3 bases and J by 0 bases.

This chain joins TRBV7-8 and TRBJ1-2; maybe TRBD1 (5 bases). Germline CDR1 is SGHVS and CDR2 is FQNEAQ. V shed 7 bases and J shed 0 bases, with 15 bases lying between them. The CDR3 covers 15 residues. The CDR3 nucleotides read TGTGCCAGCACCTCGCGGGACGCTACTAACTATGGCTACACCTTC. Amino acids: CASTSRDATNYGYTF.